The present TCR beta chain was sequenced within a study of T cell changes during pregnancy in multiple sclerosis. The method was immunoSEQ multiplex PCR; TCRdb's version includes in-frame clones alone and lacks a portion of them. The sample lists 50,000 to 70,000 clones; roughly 92% were seen once. This CDR3 has 15 amino acids. Germline loops: CDR1 SGHKS, CDR2 YYEKEE (reference sequence). Trimming left V 5 bases short and J 0 bases short, with 15 bases between. Sequencing used peripheral blood, obtained in the first trimester of pregnancy. The source of this sequence is a female donor with multiple sclerosis, enrolled in a pregnancy study. The chain combines TRBV5-5 with TRBJ2-7; a possible D gene is TRBD1 (6 bases). CDR3 nucleotide sequence: TGTGCCAGCAGGTCAAGTCAGGGGAACTCCTACGAGCAGTACTTC. It encodes CASRSSQGNSYEQYF.